This T cell receptor (beta chain) was profiled in a study of response to subunit inactivated influenza vaccine. General study points: Only a handful of new T cells, the authors suggested, are recruited with each seasonal influenza vaccination.

TCRdb called the RT-PCR reads again in MiXCR, with one record for every CDR3 protein. The sample carries roughly 700,000 distinct CDR3 sequences, approximately 13% recorded once. The CDR3 runs to 17 residues. Per germline, CDR1 SGHKS and CDR2 YYEKEE (reference sequence). V gave up 2 bases and J gave up 0 bases, with 16 bases separating them. This clonotype occurred a few times. Its antigen is not known. The starting material was PBMCs from blood, obtained around 15 days before vaccination. The J gene is TRBJ2-3, the V gene TRBV5-5; D is perhaps TRBD1 (6 bases). The TCR comes from a man between 45 and 60 years old who received an inactivated influenza vaccine. CDR3 nucleotides: TGTGCCAGCAGCTTATTTCCGGGACACGGAAGCACAGATACGCAGTATTTT. Amino acids: CASSLFPGHGSTDTQYF. The complete variable domain, with remaining parts taken from reference TRBV5-5 and TRBJ2-3, reads DAGVTQSPTHLIKTRGQQVTLRCSPISGHKSVSWYQQVLGQGPQFIFQYYEKEERGRGNFPDRFSARQFPNYSSELNVNALLLGDSALYLCASSLFPGHGSTDTQYFGPGTRLTVL.